This T cell receptor beta chain came from a study of graft-versus-host responses after intestinal transplantation. The protocol was immunoSEQ multiplex PCR, while the TCRdb copy is restricted to in-frame clones and leaves out a portion. The profile covers around 20,000 clones, with 75% to 90% appearing a single time and roughly 5% taken by the ten largest. Trimming removed 1 base from V and 2 bases from J; junction bases left unmatched: 8. Germline V gene sequence: CDR1 SGHRS, CDR2 YFSETQ. The CDR3 loop spans 16 amino acids. This clonotype was obtained from a human patient who received an intestinal transplant, so some T cells may come from the graft donor. The rearrangement uses TRBV5-1 and TRBJ2-5; TRBD1 matches at 7 bases. The starting material was PBMCs, obtained roughly 64 days after intestinal transplantation. CDR3 DNA sequence: TGCGCCAGCAGCTTGTACCCCCGGGACAGTCAAGAGACCCAGTACTTC. Translated, it gives CASSLYPRDSQETQYF.